The next 32 T cell receptor beta chains were all read from a single sample in a study of blood T cell repertoires in COVID-19. TCRdb's table, derived via immunoSEQ multiplex PCR, lists solely in-frame clones and lacks some. The sample lists 360,000 or so clones; approximately 90% were seen once. Source material: peripheral blood. These receptors were collected from a woman aged 60-75 years with COVID-19, enrolled during active disease.

V usage is TRBV5-4 and J usage is TRBJ1-1; D is ambiguous. V was pared by 5 bases and J by 1 base, with 9 bases between. The CDR3 sequence is 13 residues long. Germline V lookup: CDR1 SGHNT, CDR2 YYREEE (reference sequence). CDR3 in amino acids: CASRNSPNTEAFF. In nucleotides, the CDR3 is TGTGCCAGCAGAAACAGCCCGAACACTGAAGCTTTCTTT.

V and J are TRBV5-1 and TRBJ1-3; D is perhaps TRBD1 (6 bases). The CDR3 length is 14 residues. Trimming left V 4 bases short and J 0 bases short, with 8 bases between. CDR1 is SGHRS, CDR2 YFSETQ, per germline. The CDR3 here is CASSLGASGNTIYF. In nucleotides, the CDR3 is TGCGCCAGCAGCCTGGGGGCCTCTGGAAACACCATATATTTT.

Points on this clone: The limits of the CDR3 on the DNA are not certain, so only TCRdb's listed CDR3 is given. The CDR3: CASSEVGAGIF. V is TRBV2 and J is TRBJ1-1; the table's D call, TRBD1, was not checked against the DNA. The CDR3 numbers 11 amino acids, ends counted. Germline V gene data show CDR1 as SNHLY and CDR2 as FYNNEI.

This sequence joins TRBV18 and TRBJ1-5; 8 bases fit TRBD1. V lost 6 bases to trimming and J lost 6 bases; unmatched junction nucleotides: 10. CDR1 and CDR2 (germline): KGHSH, LQKENI. The CDR3 runs to 15 residues. The CDR3 sequence: CASSHLEGQGQPQHF. The CDR3 nucleotides are TGTGCCAGCTCCCACTTAGAAGGACAGGGTCAGCCCCAGCATTTT. Looking up the rest from reference TRBV18 and TRBJ1-5 gives the full variable domain: NAGVMQNPRHLVRRRGQEARLRCSPMKGHSHVYWYRQLPEEGLKFMVYLQKENIIDESGMPKERFSAEFPKEGPSILRIQQVVRGDSAAYFCASSHLEGQGQPQHFGDGTRLSIL.

The chain uses TRBV11-2 and TRBJ2-3; 9 bases are a match to TRBD1. Germline CDR1 SGHAT, CDR2 FQNNGV. Losses at the gene ends were 5 bases for V and 2 bases for J; bases not matched to a gene: 2. The CDR3 sequence is 14 residues long. CDR3 in DNA: TGTGCCAGCAGCCGGGACAGGGCCACAGATACGCAGTATTTT. This encodes CASSRDRATDTQYF.

This chain joins TRBV29-1 and TRBJ1-6, with 9 bases fitting TRBD1. Trimming took 4 bases from V and 8 from J; bases not matched to a gene: 0. The CDR3 length is 12 residues. Germline values: CDR1 SQVTM, CDR2 ANQGSEA. The CDR3, as DNA: TGCAGCGTTGGGGACAGGGATTCACCCCTCCACTTT. It specifies CSVGDRDSPLHF.

The rearrangement uses TRBV18 and TRBJ1-1, with D possibly matching TRBD1 (5 bases). The V end lost 0 bases, the J end lost 6 bases, and 14 bases lay between the germline ends. The CDR3 has 15 amino acids. Germline assignment: CDR1 KGHSH and CDR2 LQKENI. CDR3 in amino acids: CASSPPSGPTSEAFF. The DNA for the CDR3 is TGTGCCAGCTCACCACCTTCAGGGCCGACCTCTGAAGCTTTCTTT.

The chain's CDR3 is CASSRWGLPSSYEQYF. In nucleotides, the CDR3 is TGTGCCAGTAGTAGATGGGGACTTCCGAGCTCCTACGAGCAGTACTTC. The chain couples TRBV19 to TRBJ2-7, with D perhaps matching TRBD2 (6 bases). Per germline, CDR1 LNHDA and CDR2 SQIVND (reference sequence). The CDR3 has 16 amino acids. V gave up 4 bases and J gave up 0 bases, with 16 bases separating them.

The J gene is TRBJ2-3, the V gene TRBV18, with 8 bases fitting TRBD1. The CDR3 runs 16 residues. J was trimmed by 6 bases and V by 1 base; bases with no gene match: 9. Germline V gene lookup returns CDR1 KGHSH and CDR2 LQKENI. The CDR3 protein is CASSPLSRQGSDTQYF. Written as DNA, the CDR3 is TGTGCCAGCTCACCACTGTCGAGACAGGGGTCGGATACGCAGTATTTT.

The chain carries TRBV4-1 and TRBJ2-5; 10 bases align to TRBD2. Germline CDR1 is MGHRA and CDR2 is YSYEKL. There are 16 residues in the CDR3. V gave up 5 bases and J gave up 7 bases; unmatched junction bases: 13. CDR3 DNA sequence: TGCGCCAGCAGCTTAGAGAAGGCTAGCGGGGGCGGGACCCAGTACTTC. This translates into CASSLEKASGGGTQYF.

The chain uses TRBV19 and TRBJ2-7, with 7 nucleotides matching TRBD2. The CDR3 extends over 14 amino acids. Germline loops: CDR1 LNHDA, CDR2 SQIVND (reference sequence). Trimming at V came to 2 bases and at J to 2 bases, leaving 3 bases not matched to a gene. For the CDR3, the DNA is TGTGCCAGTAGTATATCGAGCGGGGCCTACGAGCAGTACTTC. Amino acids: CASSISSGAYEQYF.

V and J are TRBV5-1 and TRBJ2-3; 8 nucleotides line up with TRBD1. V lost 4 bases, J lost 2 bases, and 9 bases stayed unmatched. The CDR3 is made up of 16 amino acids. The V gene's germline CDR1 is SGHRS and CDR2 YFSETQ. The CDR3: CASSPQTGVITDTQYF. CDR3 coding DNA: TGCGCCAGCAGCCCACAGACAGGGGTCATCACAGATACGCAGTATTTT.

As for this clone: Other DNA sequences from this sample encode an identical CDR3 as well. The gene calls are TRBV29-1 and TRBJ2-7, with TRBD1 identical over 7 bases. CDR1 SQVTM and CDR2 ANQGSEA come from the germline V gene. J gave up 2 bases and V 7 bases, and 5 bases lay outside the gene matches. The CDR3 length is 12 residues. CDR3 bases: TGCAGCGCCTTGACAGGGACCTACGAGCAGTACTTC. It is translated as CSALTGTYEQYF.

The chain uses TRBV19 and TRBJ1-2; TRBD1 matches at 9 bases. CDR3 size: 13 residues. The V and J ends lost 10 bases and 1 base, in that order; junction bases with no gene match: 4. Germline lookup yields CDR1 LNHDA and CDR2 SQIVND (reference sequence). CDR3 DNA sequence: TGTGCCACCCACAGGGGGCTTAACTATGGCTACACCTTC. Encoded protein: CATHRGLNYGYTF.

The DNA for the CDR3 is TGTGCCAGCAAGGTGGGACAGCGGAACACTGAAGCTTTCTTT. Translating gives CASKVGQRNTEAFF. The chain recombines TRBV28 with TRBJ1-1; TRBD1 agrees at 7 bases. J was trimmed by 1 base and V by 7 bases; bases with no gene match: 6. CDR1 and CDR2 from the germline V gene are MDHEN and SYDVKM. The CDR3 is 14 residues long.

The table lists this clone with a count of one. The chain uses TRBV5-1 and TRBJ1-4; D not resolved. Germline V gene data show CDR1 as SGHRS and CDR2 as YFSETQ. The CDR3 has 12 residues. V was trimmed by 4 bases and J by 9 bases, leaving 10 bases between them. CDR3 sequence: CASSLGGKKLFF. The CDR3, as DNA: TGCGCCAGCAGCCTCGGAGGTAAAAAACTGTTTTTT.

This chain connects TRBV5-1 to TRBJ1-1, with TRBD1 as a possible D gene (5 bases). The V end lost 0 bases, the J end lost 0 bases, and 12 bases lay between the germline ends. This CDR3 is built from 16 residues. Germline CDR1 is SGHRS and CDR2 is YFSETQ. CDR3: CASSLAREGMNTEAFF. The CDR3 DNA follows: TGCGCCAGCAGCTTGGCCAGGGAGGGAATGAACACTGAAGCTTTCTTT.

The chain couples TRBV6-5 to TRBJ1-6; D uncertain. V was shortened by 2 bases and J by 7 bases, with 9 bases between the two germline ends. This CDR3 is built from 14 residues. The germline V gene has CDR1 MNHEY and CDR2 SVGAGI. The CDR3 nucleotides are TGTGCCAGCAGTTACCAGGTCTTCAATTCACCCCTCCACTTT. Protein: CASSYQVFNSPLHF.

V usage is TRBV28 and J usage is TRBJ2-7; D gene ambiguous. From germline, CDR1 is MDHEN and CDR2 SYDVKM. CDR3 length: 13 amino acids. V was cut by 2 bases and J by 3 bases, with 8 bases left in between. The CDR3 loop reads CASSLRTGYEQYF. The CDR3 nucleotides read TGTGCCAGCAGTTTACGAACCGGCTACGAGCAGTACTTC.

The chain employs TRBV19 and TRBJ1-1; D remains unclear. Trimming removed 5 bases at V and 2 bases at J, with 12 bases between. Germline V gives CDR1 LNHDA, CDR2 SQIVND (reference sequence). This CDR3 is 14 amino acids long. CDR3 sequence reads: CASSFQTGNTEAFF. The CDR3 bases are TGTGCCAGTAGTTTCCAGACGGGAAACACTGAAGCTTTCTTT.

This clone appeared a few times. CDR3 nucleotide sequence: TGTGCCAGCAGCACGCGACTAGCGGTGGGAGCCAGGGAAAACATTCAGTACTTC. It codes for CASSTRLAVGARENIQYF. This chain connects TRBV3-1 (or the pseudogene TRBV3-2) to TRBJ2-4; 9 bases are shared with TRBD2. Trimming cost V 5 bases and J 5 bases; bases outside gene matches: 16. The CDR3 is made up of 18 amino acids. Germline values: CDR1 LGHDT, CDR2 YNNKEL (reference sequence).

V gene TRBV3-1 (or the pseudogene TRBV3-2) combines with J gene TRBJ2-7; TRBD2 matches at 10 bases. The V and J ends lost 1 base and 0 bases, in that order; junction bases with no gene match: 9. The CDR3 extends over 18 amino acids. The germline V gene has CDR1 LGHDT and CDR2 YNNKEL (reference sequence). This CDR3 reads CASSQGFGSGGSSYEQYF. The CDR3 DNA is TGTGCCAGCAGCCAAGGGTTCGGTAGCGGGGGGAGCTCCTACGAGCAGTACTTC.

This sequence joins TRBV19 and TRBJ2-3, with 7 bases aligning to TRBD2. The trim removed 9 bases at V and 0 bases at J, leaving 24 bases unmatched. CDR1 LNHDA and CDR2 SQIVND come from the germline V gene (reference sequence). CDR3 size: 20 residues. The CDR3 sequence is CARVRRGAGKALSSTDTQYF. The CDR3 nucleotides read TGTGCCAGAGTACGTAGGGGAGCGGGGAAGGCTCTATCTAGCACAGATACGCAGTATTTT.

This chain uses TRBV14 with TRBJ1-1; D ambiguous. Trimming cost V 2 bases and J 3 bases, with 7 bases left between them. Looked up from germline, CDR1 is SGHDN and CDR2 is FVKESK. The CDR3 consists of 13 residues. The CDR3 bases are TGTGCCAGCAGCCAAAACACGTACACTGAAGCTTTCTTT. This codes for CASSQNTYTEAFF.

This clone was seen a few times. The chain employs TRBV3-1 (or the pseudogene TRBV3-2) and TRBJ1-2; a weak D match, TRBD1 (5 bases). V was pared by 0 bases and J by 5 bases, with 22 bases between. The CDR3 consists of 18 residues. The germline V gene has CDR1 LGHDT and CDR2 YNNKEL (reference sequence). CDR3 residues: CASSQDQQGYYMMYGYTF. The CDR3 nucleotides are TGTGCCAGCAGCCAAGACCAGCAGGGATACTATATGATGTATGGCTACACCTTC.

The chain links TRBV6-5 to TRBJ2-5, with D unclear. CDR1 and CDR2 (germline): MNHEY, SVGAGI. V was clipped by 7 bases and J by 5 bases, with 14 bases between them. This CDR3 spans 13 amino acids. The CDR3, as DNA: TGTGCCAGCACCGCTACCCTCGGGGAGACCCAGTACTTC. Its protein product is CASTATLGETQYF.

The chain is built from TRBV15 and TRBJ2-5; the D gene is possibly TRBD2 (6 bases). This CDR3 is 16 amino acids long. Per germline, CDR1 LNHNV and CDR2 YYDKDF (reference sequence). Trimming removed 2 bases from V and 7 bases from J, with 20 bases in between. Written as DNA, the CDR3 is TGTGCCACCAGCAGACCCGGGGAGGCCACCCGGGGGACCCAGTACTTC. It is translated as CATSRPGEATRGTQYF.

The J gene is TRBJ1-2, the V gene TRBV28, with D unclear. The CDR3 runs 15 residues. The V end lost 4 bases, the J end lost 3 bases, and 15 bases lay between the germline ends. The V gene's germline CDR1 is MDHEN and CDR2 SYDVKM. DNA of the CDR3: TGTGCCAGCAGTTCTCCCGGGGAGTACGACTATGGCTACACCTTC. It is translated as CASSSPGEYDYGYTF.

The J gene is TRBJ1-5, the V gene TRBV15; 7 bases align to TRBD1. With 0 bases clipped from V and 9 bases from J, the junction kept 11 bases outside the gene matches. This CDR3 region has 16 residues. Germline lookup yields CDR1 LNHNV and CDR2 YYDKDF (reference sequence). The CDR3: CATSRDRGTAFRPQHF. As DNA, the CDR3 is TGTGCCACCAGCAGAGATAGAGGGACAGCGTTTCGGCCCCAGCATTTT.

V and J are TRBV24-1 and TRBJ1-1, with TRBD1 matching over 8 bases. This CDR3 is built from 17 residues. V trimming: 2 bases; J trimming: 7 bases; junction bases outside the gene matches: 14. Germline-derived CDR1 and CDR2 are KGHDR and SFDVKD. This chain's CDR3 is CATSDSPGQGAASEAFF. In DNA, the CDR3 is TGTGCCACCAGTGATTCCCCTGGTCAGGGGGCCGCAAGTGAAGCTTTCTTT.

This clone was observed a single time. This sequence joins TRBV7-8 and TRBJ1-2; D gene uncertain. Per the germline V gene, CDR1 is SGHVS and CDR2 is FQNEAQ. The CDR3 has 14 amino acids. V shed 1 base and J shed 1 base, with 7 bases lying between them. CDR3 loop: CASSLVSLNYGYTF. CDR3 DNA sequence: TGTGCCAGCAGCTTAGTGTCACTTAACTATGGCTACACCTTC.

The J gene is TRBJ1-5, the V gene TRBV2; 7 nucleotides align to TRBD1. CDR3 size: 11 residues. V lost 6 bases and J lost 10; bases outside the gene matches: 3. The germline V gene has CDR1 SNHLY and CDR2 FYNNEI. CDR3 amino acids: CASRRDRPQHF. The CDR3 region has the DNA TGTGCCAGCAGGAGGGACAGACCCCAGCATTTT. Supplemented by reference TRBV2 and TRBJ1-5, the full variable domain reads EPEVTQTPSHQVTQMGQEVILRCVPISNHLYFYWYRQILGQKVEFLVSFYNNEISEKSEIFDDQFSVERPDGSNFTLKIRSTKLEDSAMYFCASRRDRPQHFGDGTRLSIL.